This TCR beta chain was observed in a study of T cell responses to AZD1222 COVID-19 vaccine. Study observations and caveats: Epitopes outside B.1.351 and B.1.1.7 mutated regions reportedly drew nearly half of spike TCRs. Just 5 to 7 people given AZD1222 tested seropositive at baseline. Two AZD1222 administrations were followed by greater Spike-specific TCR breadth and depth. There were mostly white British donors and more females than males, and clonal diversity was possibly underestimated.

This table comes from immunoSEQ multiplex PCR, and its TCRdb copy is limited to in-frame clones, with some not included. The table lists around 190,000 clones, 94% of them singletons. The CDR3 extends over 19 amino acids. Germline V CDR1 and CDR2: SGHDT, YYEEEE. Deletions cut 4 bases from V and 0 bases from J, with 20 bases between. Comment on this clone: As yet, its antigen is unknown.

The sample was peripheral blood, taken 28 days after the second AZD1222 dose. The TCR originated in an adult who received the AZD1222 COVID-19 vaccine. V gene TRBV5-6 combines with J gene TRBJ2-6; D may be TRBD2 (6 bases). CDR3 in amino acids: CASSPISAGRHSGANVLTF. The CDR3 nucleotides read TGTGCCAGCAGCCCCATTTCCGCGGGACGGCACTCTGGGGCCAACGTCCTGACTTTC. Variable domain in full (rest from reference TRBV5-6 and TRBJ2-6): DAGVTQSPTHLIKTRGQQVTLRCSPKSGHDTVSWYQQALGQGPQFIFQYYEEEERQRGNFPDRFSGHQFPNYSSELNVNALLLGDSALYLCASSPISAGRHSGANVLTFGAGSRLTVL.